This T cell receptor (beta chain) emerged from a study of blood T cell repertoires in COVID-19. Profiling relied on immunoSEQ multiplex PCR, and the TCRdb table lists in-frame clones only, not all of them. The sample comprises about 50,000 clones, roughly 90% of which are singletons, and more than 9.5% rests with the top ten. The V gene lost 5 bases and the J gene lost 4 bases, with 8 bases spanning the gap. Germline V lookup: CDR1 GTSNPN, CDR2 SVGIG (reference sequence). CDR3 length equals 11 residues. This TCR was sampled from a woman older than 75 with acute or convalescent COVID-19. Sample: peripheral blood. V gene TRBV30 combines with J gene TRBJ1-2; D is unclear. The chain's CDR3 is CAWSPGYGYTF. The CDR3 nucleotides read TGTGCCTGGTCTCCCGGCTATGGCTACACCTTC. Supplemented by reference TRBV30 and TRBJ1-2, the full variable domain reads SQTIHQWPATLVQPVGSPLSLECTVEGTSNPNLYWYRQAAGRGLQLLFYSVGIGQISSEVPQNLSASRPQDRQFILSSKKLLLSDSGFYLCAWSPGYGYTFGSGTRLTVV.